The 31 T cell receptor beta chains reported below all come from one sample, sequenced in a study of patients and donors after allogeneic stem cell transplantation. MiXCR, run by TCRdb on the RT-PCR reads, gives a single entry per CDR3 protein. The table has over 200,000 distinct CDR3 sequences, roughly two fifths seen once. The sequencing sample was made of blood, either unsorted or a sorted T cell fraction (not recorded which). The receptors were gathered from a human donor who was either an allogeneic HSCT recipient or a stem cell or donor lymphocyte infusion donor (not recorded which). It is not recorded whose cells these are; they may come from a transplant donor.

This clonotype appeared a few times. The J gene is TRBJ1-2, the V gene TRBV7-3; the D gene is possibly TRBD1 (6 bases). This CDR3 contains 13 residues. V gave up 2 bases and J gave up 7 bases, with 11 bases separating them. Germline lookup yields CDR1 SGHTA and CDR2 FQGTGA. The CDR3 region is CASSLAGAGGYTF. The DNA of the CDR3 is TGTGCCAGCAGCTTAGCAGGGGCTGGTGGCTACACCTTC.

The CDR3 here is CASSLPTDQGLNTEAFF. As DNA, the CDR3 is TGTGCCAGCAGTTTACCTACAGATCAGGGTTTGAACACTGAAGCTTTCTTT. The chain combines TRBV28 with TRBJ1-1; D possibly corresponds to TRBD1 (5 bases). The CDR3 sequence is 17 residues long. Germline V gene data show CDR1 as MDHEN and CDR2 as SYDVKM. V was trimmed by 2 bases and J by 0 bases, leaving 16 bases between them.

The chain combines TRBV6-5 with TRBJ2-1, with a weak D call TRBD2 (5 bases). V shed 6 bases and J shed 1 base, with 13 bases lying between them. In germline, CDR1 is MNHEY, CDR2 SVGAGI. The CDR3 is made up of 15 amino acids. CDR3 sequence (DNA): TGTGCCAGCAGCCGGCGAGGGCGGTCCTACAATGAGCAGTTCTTC. It codes for CASSRRGRSYNEQFF.

This chain connects TRBV19 to TRBJ2-1; tentatively, D is TRBD1 or TRBD2 (5 bases each). Germline V gene sequence: CDR1 LNHDA, CDR2 SQIVND (reference sequence). The V end was cut by 6 bases, the J end by 4 bases, with 25 bases between. The CDR3 loop spans 18 amino acids. CDR3 in amino acids: CASSAPGSLLGGYNEQFF. The CDR3 nucleotides read TGTGCCAGTAGCGCCCCGGGATCACTACTTGGGGGTTACAATGAGCAGTTCTTC.

The V and J genes are TRBV27 and TRBJ2-3; 10 bases agree with TRBD2. With V trimmed by 8 bases and J by 6 bases, 8 bases remained unmatched. Germline V lookup: CDR1 MNHEY, CDR2 SMNVEV (reference sequence). The CDR3 consists of 14 residues. The chain's CDR3 is CASLSGGALDTQYF. CDR3 DNA sequence: TGTGCCAGCTTGAGCGGGGGGGCGTTGGATACGCAGTATTTT.

This rearrangement joins TRBV7-3 to TRBJ1-1; D gene unclear. Trimming removed 5 bases at V and 4 bases at J, with 14 bases between. The germline V gene has CDR1 SGHTA and CDR2 FQGTGA. The CDR3 loop spans 14 amino acids. CDR3 region: CASSPGVSGTEAFF. The CDR3 nucleotides are TGTGCCAGCAGCCCTGGGGTTAGCGGCACTGAAGCTTTCTTT.

This clonotype has just a few counts. The chain uses TRBV11-2 and TRBJ1-6, with 7 bases identical to TRBD1. Trimming cost V 5 bases and J 9 bases; bases outside gene matches: 10. This CDR3 comprises 15 residues. Germline loops: CDR1 SGHAT, CDR2 FQNNGV. CDR3 nucleotide sequence: TGTGCCAGCAGCCTCCCAGGGGGTAGAGGTTCACCCCTCCACTTT. Translating gives CASSLPGGRGSPLHF.

V usage is TRBV5-5 and J usage is TRBJ2-5, with D maybe TRBD1 (6 bases). Trimming stripped 2 bases from V and 5 bases from J, with 16 bases between. The CDR3 consists of 15 residues. The germline CDR1 and CDR2 sequences are SGHKS and YYEKEE (reference sequence). CDR3 DNA: TGTGCCAGCAGCTTAAACTACAGGGTCGGCGAGACCCAGTACTTC. Protein product: CASSLNYRVGETQYF.

The chain links TRBV12-3 or TRBV12-4 to TRBJ2-7, with TRBD1 as a possible D gene (5 bases). This CDR3 has 13 amino acids. V was clipped by 4 bases and J by 2 bases, with 9 bases between them. CDR3 loop: CASSSTEAYEQYF. The CDR3 region has the DNA TGTGCCAGCAGTTCGACAGAAGCCTACGAGCAGTACTTC.

This chain uses TRBV4-3 with TRBJ2-1; no reliable D call. Per germline, CDR1 LGHNA and CDR2 YSLEER. Deletions cut 1 base from V and 3 bases from J, with 10 bases between. The CDR3 runs to 15 residues. The DNA for the CDR3 is TGCGCCAGCAGCCAAGTACGTGGGGACTACAATGAGCAGTTCTTC. Protein product: CASSQVRGDYNEQFF.

This clonotype was found many times. The rearrangement links TRBV3-1 to TRBJ1-1, with 7 bases aligning to TRBD1. In germline, CDR1 is LGHDT, CDR2 YNNKEL (reference sequence). The ends lost 4 bases at V and 4 bases at J; junction bases unmatched: 9. The CDR3 spans 15 residues. CDR3 in amino acids: CASSPRQGLGTEAFF. CDR3 sequence (DNA): TGTGCCAGCAGCCCGAGACAGGGTTTAGGCACTGAAGCTTTCTTT.

This clonotype was observed a handful of times. The chain employs TRBV20-1 and TRBJ2-1, with D possibly being TRBD2 (5 bases). CDR1 is DFQATT and CDR2 is SNEGSKA in the germline V gene (reference sequence). V dropped 0 bases and J dropped 7 bases, with 10 bases sitting between them. There are 13 residues in the CDR3. For the CDR3, the DNA is TGCAGTGCTAGAGATGCTAGCCGGAATGAGCAGTTCTTC. Translating it yields CSARDASRNEQFF.

This clonotype was seen a handful of times. This chain uses TRBV18 with TRBJ1-2; 7 nucleotides line up with TRBD1. The CDR3 length is 16 residues. CDR1 and CDR2 from the germline V gene are KGHSH and LQKENI. Trimming cost V 4 bases and J 0 bases; bases outside gene matches: 8. In DNA form, the CDR3 reads TGTGCCAGCTCACGGAGACAGGGCCAAGCTAACTATGGCTACACCTTC. Translation: CASSRRQGQANYGYTF.

The chain recombines TRBV15 with TRBJ2-3; D possibly corresponds to TRBD1 (6 bases). Germline lookup yields CDR1 LNHNV and CDR2 YYDKDF (reference sequence). The CDR3 consists of 15 residues. V shed 1 base and J shed 0 bases, with 8 bases lying between them. CDR3 in amino acids: CATSRGDTSTDTQYF. The CDR3 DNA sequence: TGTGCCACCAGCAGAGGGGACACAAGCACAGATACGCAGTATTTT.

This rearrangement joins TRBV5-6 to TRBJ2-5, with 9 bases lining up with TRBD1. The CDR3 runs to 15 residues. Trimming cost V 3 bases and J 5 bases; bases outside gene matches: 8. Germline V CDR1 and CDR2: SGHDT, YYEEEE. The CDR3 spells CASSSRTGGYETQYF. The CDR3 DNA follows: TGTGCCAGCAGCTCGCGAACAGGGGGCTACGAGACCCAGTACTTC. The full variable domain, its missing parts supplied by reference TRBV5-6 and TRBJ2-5, is DAGVTQSPTHLIKTRGQQVTLRCSPKSGHDTVSWYQQALGQGPQFIFQYYEEEERQRGNFPDRFSGHQFPNYSSELNVNALLLGDSALYLCASSSRTGGYETQYFGPGTRLLVL.

The rearrangement uses TRBV20-1 and TRBJ1-1, with unresolved D. CDR3 length equals 13 residues. Germline-derived CDR1 and CDR2 are DFQATT and SNEGSKA (reference sequence). CDR3 residues: CSRPGPSDTEAFF. The CDR3 DNA is TGCAGCCGTCCCGGGCCGTCAGACACTGAAGCTTTCTTT.

This clonotype was counted between two and nine times. This rearrangement joins TRBV14 to TRBJ1-2; a possible D gene is TRBD1 (6 bases). Trimming took 3 bases from V and 4 from J, leaving 15 bases between them. CDR1 and CDR2 from the germline V gene are SGHDN and FVKESK. CDR3 length: 15 amino acids. In nucleotides, the CDR3 is TGTGCCAGCAGCCATTATTCGACAGGATTCTATGGCTACACCTTC. Amino acid sequence: CASSHYSTGFYGYTF.

This clonotype was seen a handful of times. The chain recombines TRBV10-3 with TRBJ2-7; TRBD1 matches 7 bases. Germline V gene data show CDR1 as ENHRY and CDR2 as SYGVKD. V trimming: 4 bases; J trimming: 1 base; junction bases outside the gene matches: 4. The CDR3 is 14 residues long. This CDR3 is CAISVTGDSYEQYF. Here the CDR3 DNA reads TGTGCCATCAGTGTAACAGGGGATTCCTACGAGCAGTACTTC.

The V call is TRBV11-1, the J call TRBJ2-7; perhaps TRBD1 as D (6 bases). V was shortened by 4 bases and J by 4 bases, with 20 bases between the two germline ends. The CDR3 extends over 16 amino acids. Germline assignment: CDR1 SGHAT and CDR2 FQDESV (reference sequence). CDR3 DNA sequence: TGTGCCAGCAGCTCTCCGGACAGTCTGGCCCGATACGAGCAGTACTTC. This translates into CASSSPDSLARYEQYF.

The J gene is TRBJ2-6, the V gene TRBV27; no clear D. Germline V gene data show CDR1 as MNHEY and CDR2 as SMNVEV (reference sequence). The CDR3 is made up of 16 amino acids. V lost 6 bases, J lost 0 bases, and 12 bases lay in between. This chain's CDR3 is CASSRGRHSGANVLTF. CDR3 sequence (DNA): TGTGCCAGCAGCCGTGGGCGTCACTCTGGGGCCAACGTCCTGACTTTC.

The table lists this clonotype with a few counts. This chain uses TRBV7-9 with TRBJ1-1; D might be TRBD1 (6 bases). CDR1 is SEHNR and CDR2 is FQNEAQ in the germline V gene (reference sequence). The CDR3 is made up of 17 amino acids. V lost 2 bases and J lost 0, with 16 bases in between. CDR3 bases: TGTGCCAGCAGCTTAAGGATAGGGGGTATCATGAACACTGAAGCTTTCTTT. This sequence encodes CASSLRIGGIMNTEAFF.

The CDR3 nucleotides read TGTGCCAGCAGTCCCTGGGGGAGCAATCAGCCCCAGCATTTT. Its translation is CASSPWGSNQPQHF. The chain recombines TRBV12-3 or TRBV12-4 with TRBJ1-5; tentatively, D is TRBD1 (5 bases). The CDR3 covers 14 residues. Deletions cut 5 bases from V and 1 base from J, with 9 bases between.

This chain joins TRBV20-1 and TRBJ1-5; TRBD1 might be the D (5 bases). Trimming cost V 0 bases and J 7 bases, with 13 bases left between them. The CDR3 is 14 residues long. Germline V lookup: CDR1 DFQATT, CDR2 SNEGSKA (reference sequence). CDR3 nucleotide sequence: TGCAGTGCTAGAGAATTCAGGGATGTCCAGCCCCAGCATTTT. This sequence encodes CSAREFRDVQPQHF.

This clonotype occurred a few times. The chain recombines TRBV4-3 with TRBJ1-5, with a tentative D call TRBD1 (5 bases). The CDR3 is 15 residues long. With 1 base removed from V and 7 bases from J, the gap between germline ends came to 14 bases. Germline-derived CDR1 and CDR2 are LGHNA and YSLEER. The CDR3 nucleotides read TGCGCCAGCAGCCAAGGGAGATCAGGGAACCAGCCCCAGCATTTT. Its translation is CASSQGRSGNQPQHF.

The chain has TRBV4-2 and TRBJ2-5; 9 nucleotides align to TRBD2. Germline V CDR1 and CDR2: LGHNA, YNFKEQ. Losses at the gene ends were 4 bases for V and 2 bases for J; bases not matched to a gene: 2. This CDR3 is built from 14 residues. The CDR3 DNA follows: TGTGCCAGCAGCCTAGCGGGGGCTCAAGAGACCCAGTACTTC. It codes for CASSLAGAQETQYF.

This clonotype was seen only a few times. V is TRBV20-1 and J is TRBJ1-1; 8 bases map to TRBD1. There are 16 residues in the CDR3. V trimming: 1 base; J trimming: 0 bases; junction bases outside the gene matches: 7. CDR1 DFQATT and CDR2 SNEGSKA come from the germline V gene (reference sequence). The chain's CDR3 is CSARVGTGVMNTEAFF. DNA of the CDR3: TGCAGTGCTAGAGTAGGGACAGGCGTCATGAACACTGAAGCTTTCTTT.

This clonotype has at least ten counts. The V and J genes are TRBV12-3 or TRBV12-4 and TRBJ1-1; TRBD1 matches 8 bases. V lost 3 bases to trimming and J lost 7 bases; unmatched junction nucleotides: 4. The CDR3 is 13 residues long. The CDR3 sequence is CASSFRDRLEAFF. As DNA, the CDR3 is TGTGCCAGCAGTTTTAGGGACAGGCTTGAAGCTTTCTTT.

The chain recombines TRBV5-1 with TRBJ1-4; the match to TRBD1 covers 9 bases. The junction had 4 bases not matched to a gene; V was cut back by 4 bases and J by 6 bases. The CDR3 length is 14 residues. CDR1 is SGHRS and CDR2 is YFSETQ in the germline V gene. CDR3 sequence: CASSQGQGHEKLFF. In nucleotides, the CDR3 is TGCGCCAGCAGCCAGGGACAGGGCCATGAAAAACTGTTTTTT.

Only a few counts were recorded for this clonotype. V gene TRBV15 combines with J gene TRBJ1-5; no definite D call. Trimming removed 0 bases from V and 2 bases from J, with 11 bases in between. CDR3 length: 16 residues. From germline, CDR1 is LNHNV and CDR2 YYDKDF (reference sequence). The CDR3 loop reads CATSRDVWARNQPQHF. The CDR3 DNA follows: TGTGCCACCAGCAGAGATGTGTGGGCACGCAATCAGCCCCAGCATTTT. Drawing the rest from reference TRBV15 and TRBJ1-5, the complete variable domain is DAMVIQNPRYQVTQFGKPVTLSCSQTLNHNVMYWYQQKSSQAPKLLFHYYDKDFNNEADTPDNFQSRRPNTSFCFLDIRSPGLGDTAMYLCATSRDVWARNQPQHFGDGTRLSIL.

This clonotype showed up just a few times. The V call is TRBV3-1, the J call TRBJ1-2; D unclear. The CDR3 is 13 amino acids. Germline V lookup: CDR1 LGHDT, CDR2 YNNKEL (reference sequence). The V and J ends lost 2 bases and 2 bases respectively, with 6 bases between them. Here the CDR3 DNA reads TGTGCCAGCAGCCAAACAGACAACTATGGCTACACCTTC. Protein product: CASSQTDNYGYTF.

The chain is built from TRBV29-1 and TRBJ1-1; D possibly corresponds to TRBD1 (6 bases). Looked up from germline, CDR1 is SQVTM and CDR2 is ANQGSEA. The CDR3 sequence is 13 residues long. With 4 bases removed from V and 0 bases from J, the gap between germline ends came to 9 bases. CDR3: CSVGGQMNTEAFF. The CDR3 region has the DNA TGCAGCGTTGGCGGACAGATGAACACTGAAGCTTTCTTT.